This T cell receptor beta chain appears in the sequencing data of a study of glioma-infiltrating T cells. TCR alpha and beta CDR3 regions were amplified from RNA using iRepertoire nested multiplex PCR. A single record per CDR3 protein comes from TCRdb applying MiXCR to the multiplex PCR reads. This sample has more than 20,000 distinct CDR3 sequences, with approximately 25% found just once. This CDR3 has 19 amino acids. Trimming cost V 1 base and J 6 bases; bases outside gene matches: 16. Germline V gives CDR1 SGHTA, CDR2 FQGNSA. The sample taken for sequencing was glioma tissue, nonneoplastic brain tissue, or PBMCs (not recorded which). This TCR derives from a human donor with low-grade glioma or glioblastoma, undergoing nonglioma brain surgery, or in good health (not recorded which). The chain joins TRBV7-2 to TRBJ2-1; 9 bases match TRBD2. Here the CDR3 reads CASSLDGGGAPSYINEQFF. The CDR3 nucleotides read TGTGCCAGCAGCTTAGACGGCGGGGGGGCCCCGTCATATATCAATGAGCAGTTCTTC.